This is a list of T cell receptor beta chains from one sample in a study of cytomegalovirus exposure and HLA in healthy donors. Produced via immunoSEQ multiplex PCR; TCRdb's table is partial and in-frame only. The sample records about 300,000 clones, approximately 90% being singletons. The specimen was PBMCs. These receptors all stem from a woman aged 18 to 35 in good health and CMV-seronegative. Both conserved end residues are part of each CDR3. The D gene is left open where the match is weak. Size is stated for part of the rows, as once, few or many counts, or as a class when the clone is expanded.

TGTGCCAGCAGTTTAGGCCAGGGGGATACGCAGTATTTT	CASSLGQGDTQYF	TRBJ2-3	-	-	TRBV28
TGCGCCAGCAGTCAAGTTCACGGGACAAGACAAGAGACCCAGTACTTC	CASSQVHGTRQETQYF	TRBJ2-5	-	-	TRBV23-1
TGCGCCAGCAGCGGAGGACAGCCTAACACTGAAGCTTTCTTT	CASSGGQPNTEAFF	TRBJ1-1	-	few	TRBV5-1
TGTGCCAGCAGCCAGGGGCCGATAGCGGGATTAAATGAGCAGTTCTTC	CASSQGPIAGLNEQFF	TRBJ2-1	TRBD2	-	TRBV14
TGCGCCAGCAGTTCTAGCACCGGGGAGCTGTTTTTT	CASSSSTGELFF	TRBJ2-2	-	-	TRBV23-1
TGTGCCAGCAGTTTAAATGAGGCCCCGGGGAATGAGCAGTTCTTC	CASSLNEAPGNEQFF	TRBJ2-1	-	-	TRBV27
TGTGCCAGCAGCCAACCGGGACAGGGTTGGGGCTACACCTTC	CASSQPGQGWGYTF	TRBJ1-2	TRBD1	-	TRBV28
TGTGCCAGCAGTTTAAAGGGACTAGCGGCGACCATTACCGAGCAGTACTTC	CASSLKGLAATITEQYF	TRBJ2-7	TRBD2	-	TRBV27
TGTGCCAGCAGCCCCGGGGGGGGACAGCTCTCCTACGAGCAGTACTTC	CASSPGGGQLSYEQYF	TRBJ2-7	-	-	TRBV7-8
TGTGCCAGCAGCCCGTGGGGCGGAATACAGTACGAGCAGTACTTC	CASSPWGGIQYEQYF	TRBJ2-7	-	-	TRBV7-2
TGTGCCAGCAGCTTAGACCGGACAGGGGCAGATACGCAGTATTTT	CASSLDRTGADTQYF	TRBJ2-3	TRBD1	-	TRBV11-2
TGTGCCAGCGTCAACAGGGCAAATCAGCCCCAGCATTTT	CASVNRANQPQHF	TRBJ1-5	-	-	TRBV2
TGTGCCAGCAGTGACACTATGACTGGTGGGCAGTTCTTC	CASSDTMTGGQFF	TRBJ2-1	-	-	TRBV6-4
TGTGCCAGCTCCCCCTGGACAGGGACGGATGGCTACACCTTC	CASSPWTGTDGYTF	TRBJ1-2	TRBD1	-	TRBV18
TGTGCCAGCAGTGGTTTGACAGTGATCAAGTTC	CASSGLTVIKF	TRBJ2-7	-	-	TRBV6-1
TGTGCCAGCAGTCGGACAGGGGGAGGCGATACGCAGTATTTT	CASSRTGGGDTQYF	TRBJ2-3	TRBD1	-	TRBV6-4
TGTGCCAGCAGTTTACTCAAGACTAGCGGGAGCACCTACAATGAGCAGTTCTTC	CASSLLKTSGSTYNEQFF	TRBJ2-1	TRBD2	-	TRBV28
TGTGCCAGCAGCGTATGGGGCGCTGAGGCAGATACGCAGTATTTT	CASSVWGAEADTQYF	TRBJ2-3	-	-	TRBV9
TGCAGCGTCCAGCGGGAGCCCTTCGGCGAGCAGTTCTTC	CSVQREPFGEQFF	TRBJ2-1	TRBD2	-	TRBV29-1
TGTGCCAGCAGCTTAGATTTGGGGGGTGAAGCTTTCTTT	CASSLDLGGEAFF	TRBJ1-1	-	-	TRBV11-2
TGCGCCAGCAGCCGCACGGGACTAGCGGGAGTTCCCTCCCAAGAGACCCAGTACTTC	CASSRTGLAGVPSQETQYF	TRBJ2-5	TRBD2	-	TRBV5-1
TGCGCCAGCAGCTTAGAGGCAGGGGTACAAGAGACCCAGTACTTC	CASSLEAGVQETQYF	TRBJ2-5	-	-	TRBV5-1
TGTGCCAGCAGCCTAGCGGGAGGTGAGCAGTACTTC	CASSLAGGEQYF	TRBJ2-7	TRBD2	-	TRBV27
TGTGCCAGCAGCCCCGGATGGGGGGTCTCCTACGAGCAGTACTTC	CASSPGWGVSYEQYF	TRBJ2-7	-	-	TRBV7-6
TGTGCCAGCAGTTTTCGTCAGAACTATGGCTACACCTTC	CASSFRQNYGYTF	TRBJ1-2	-	once	TRBV27
TGCAGCGTGAAGACAGGTTCAACTAATGAAAAACTGTTTTTT	CSVKTGSTNEKLFF	TRBJ1-4	-	-	TRBV29-1
TGTGCCAGCAGTGAATGGGGGGATGGGACAGATACGCAGTATTTT	CASSEWGDGTDTQYF	TRBJ2-3	-	-	TRBV6-1
TGCGCCAGCAGCGTCCCGGGACAGGCGTTGAACACTGAAGCTTTCTTT	CASSVPGQALNTEAFF	TRBJ1-1	TRBD1	-	TRBV5-1
TGTGCCAGCAGCTCAGGGGGACTAGGGCTTGGAAAACTGTTTTTT	CASSSGGLGLGKLFF	TRBJ1-4	TRBD1	-	TRBV9
TGCGCCAGCAGCCATGGACTAGCGGGAGGGGGTTACAATGAGCAGTTCTTC	CASSHGLAGGGYNEQFF	TRBJ2-1	TRBD2	-	TRBV4-3
TGTGCCAGTACAGGGAGGTCCGACCAGCCCCAGCATTTT	CASTGRSDQPQHF	TRBJ1-5	-	-	TRBV19
TGTGCCAGCAGCTCCGGACAGGGTAGTGGCAATCAGCCCCAGCATTTT	CASSSGQGSGNQPQHF	TRBJ1-5	TRBD1	-	TRBV11-2
TGTGCCAGCAGCGACAGCTCTCTGAACACTGAAGCTTTCTTT	CASSDSSLNTEAFF	TRBJ1-1	-	-	TRBV9
TGTGCCACCAGTCCAGGGGGGCCTGGAAACACCATATATTTT	CATSPGGPGNTIYF	TRBJ1-3	TRBD1	-	TRBV15
TGTGCCAGCAGTGAGCGGGAGGACGGGGAGCTGTTTTTT	CASSEREDGELFF	TRBJ2-2	TRBD2	many	TRBV6-4
TGTGCCAGCAGTCAGGGACAGTCCTACGAGCAGTACTTC	CASSQGQSYEQYF	TRBJ2-7	TRBD1	-	TRBV6-5
TGTGCCAGCAGTACCGGCAACCCGGGGTCACCCCTCCACTTT	CASSTGNPGSPLHF	TRBJ1-6	-	few	TRBV6-5
TGTGCCACCAGCAGAGATGGGCCCATTCAGTACTTC	CATSRDGPIQYF	TRBJ2-4	-	-	TRBV15
TGTGCCAGCTCACGTGAGACTAGCGGAGTAGATACGCAGTATTTT	CASSRETSGVDTQYF	TRBJ2-3	TRBD2	-	TRBV18
TGCGCCAGCAGCCAAGATCGGCTAGCGGTCCAAGAGACCCAGTACTTC	CASSQDRLAVQETQYF	TRBJ2-5	TRBD2	-	TRBV4-3
TGTGCCAGCAGTTTAAGGGACAATCATAGCAATCAGCCCCAGCATTTT	CASSLRDNHSNQPQHF	TRBJ1-5	-	-	TRBV28
TGCAGCGTTGAAGGGGCCCACTGGGCTTTCTTT	CSVEGAHWAFF	TRBJ1-1	-	once	TRBV29-1
TGTGCCAGCAGTCAGGGCCTTAAGAGGGGCTACACCTTC	CASSQGLKRGYTF	TRBJ1-2	-	once	TRBV6-6
TGTGCCAGCAGCTTACCGGGACAGGGAATCGGGCAGTACTTC	CASSLPGQGIGQYF	TRBJ2-7	TRBD1	once	TRBV7-2
TGTGCCAGTAGTATCGTCTCCGGAGGAGGTATAGGCTCTGGGGCCAACGTCCTGACTTTC	CASSIVSGGGIGSGANVLTF	TRBJ2-6	-	-	TRBV19
TGTGCCAGCAGCGACGGAGGCCCCTACGAGCAGTACTTC	CASSDGGPYEQYF	TRBJ2-7	-	-	TRBV2
TGTGCCAGCACATCCGACAGACGGAATCAGCCCCAGCATTTT	CASTSDRRNQPQHF	TRBJ1-5	-	few	TRBV2
TGTGCCAGCAGCCTACTGAGAGACTATGGCTACACCTTC	CASSLLRDYGYTF	TRBJ1-2	-	-	TRBV6-5
TGTGCCAGCAGTTCACCCGGGACAGGGGCCTACGAGCAGTACTTC	CASSSPGTGAYEQYF	TRBJ2-7	TRBD1	few	TRBV27
TGTGCCAGCAGTTACACAAGGACAGGGGCGAATGGCTACACCTTC	CASSYTRTGANGYTF	TRBJ1-2	TRBD1	-	TRBV6-5
TGTGCCAGTAGTTTAGCGGGACAGCTGATCTATGGCTACACCTTC	CASSLAGQLIYGYTF	TRBJ1-2	TRBD1	-	TRBV19
TGTGCCAGCAGCTCCCTACAGGGTAACGAGCAGTACTTC	CASSSLQGNEQYF	TRBJ2-7	-	-	TRBV28